One and the same sample provided the 6 T cell receptor beta chains below, sequenced in a study of siplizumab effects on memory and regulatory T cells. Produced via immunoSEQ multiplex PCR; TCRdb's table is partial and in-frame only. Of around 100,000 clones in the sample, over 90% were seen once. Sequencing was carried out using non-Treg CD4+ T cells sorted from blood. These receptors came from a human donor in good health.

This chain uses TRBV4-1 with TRBJ2-1; possibly TRBD2 for D (6 bases). This CDR3 contains 18 residues. Trimming took 0 bases from V and 3 from J, leaving 18 bases between them. Germline CDR1 is MGHRA and CDR2 is YSYEKL. CDR3 nucleotide sequence: TGCGCCAGCAGCCAAGATACCAGATTTCGGGGAGGCTACAATGAGCAGTTCTTC. This codes for CASSQDTRFRGGYNEQFF.

This clone was picked up one time. The chain couples TRBV11-2 to TRBJ1-5; the D gene is possibly TRBD1 (5 bases). The CDR3 covers 16 residues. The germline gives CDR1 SGHAT, CDR2 FQNNGV. V lost 4 bases and J lost 1, with 14 bases in between. CDR3 bases: TGTGCCAGCAGCTCCAGACAGATAACAAGCAATCAGCCCCAGCATTTT. This codes for CASSSRQITSNQPQHF.

The J gene is TRBJ1-6, the V gene TRBV7-9, with D uncertain. The germline V and J ends were trimmed by 4 bases and 15 bases, with 16 bases remaining between them. The CDR3 has 13 amino acids. Germline V gene data show CDR1 as SEHNR and CDR2 as FQNEAQ (reference sequence). The CDR3 nucleotides are TGTGCCAGCAGCTCAGAGGCAACCCTTCTCCTCCACTTT. Its translation is CASSSEATLLLHF. Looking up the rest from reference TRBV7-9 and TRBJ1-6 gives the full variable domain: DTGVSQNPRHKITKRGQNVTFRCDPISEHNRLYWYRQTLGQGPEFLTYFQNEAQLEKSRLLSDRFSAERPKGSFSTLEIQRTEQGDSAMYLCASSSEATLLLHFGNGTRLTVT.

The chain links TRBV11-2 to TRBJ2-7; D is undetermined. The CDR3 is made up of 14 amino acids. The germline V gene encodes CDR1 SGHAT and CDR2 FQNNGV. V lost 0 bases and J lost 2, with 8 bases in between. CDR3 coding DNA: TGTGCCAGCAGCTTAGAGCGGCTCACCTACGAGCAGTACTTC. It yields the protein CASSLERLTYEQYF.

V gene TRBV19 combines with J gene TRBJ1-5; D unclear. V was shortened by 5 bases and J by 0 bases, with 2 bases between the two germline ends. From germline, CDR1 is LNHDA and CDR2 SQIVND (reference sequence). The CDR3 has 12 residues. Here the CDR3 DNA reads TGTGCCAGTAGTGATAGCAATCAGCCCCAGCATTTT. It translates to CASSDSNQPQHF.

This clone was seen once. The J gene is TRBJ1-2, the V gene TRBV5-4, with 8 bases fitting TRBD1. CDR1 and CDR2 from the germline V gene are SGHNT and YYREEE (reference sequence). The CDR3 length is 15 residues. J lost 6 bases, V lost 4 bases, and 11 bases had no gene match. CDR3 DNA sequence: TGTGCCAGCAGCCTAGCTACAGGGGGAGCGAATGGCTACACCTTC. Translating gives CASSLATGGANGYTF.